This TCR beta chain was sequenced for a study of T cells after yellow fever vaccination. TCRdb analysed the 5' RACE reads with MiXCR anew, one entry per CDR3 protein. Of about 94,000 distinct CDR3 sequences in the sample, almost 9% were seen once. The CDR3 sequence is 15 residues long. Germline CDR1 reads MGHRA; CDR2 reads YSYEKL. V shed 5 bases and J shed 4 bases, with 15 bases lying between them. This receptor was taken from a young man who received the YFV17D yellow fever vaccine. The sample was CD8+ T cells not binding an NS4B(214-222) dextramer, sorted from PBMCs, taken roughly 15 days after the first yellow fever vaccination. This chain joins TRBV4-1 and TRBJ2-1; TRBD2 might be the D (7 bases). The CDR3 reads CASSSFGGPYNEQFF. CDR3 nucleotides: TGCGCCAGCAGCTCGTTCGGGGGGCCTTACAATGAGCAGTTCTTC.